One sample yielded the 19 T cell receptor beta chains listed below, sequenced in a study of regulatory T cells in long-lasting Graves disease. Relying on iRepertoire HTBI primers and Arm-PCR of CDR3 regions, the team built TCR beta libraries. A single record per CDR3 protein comes from TCRdb applying MiXCR to the multiplex PCR reads. Of approximately 560,000 distinct CDR3 sequences listed, 15% to 20% are singletons. The time point denotes: newly diagnosed GD, antithyroid drugs for less than 3 months. The TCR library was made from RNA that had been extracted from PBMCs in TRIzol. These same records also appear under a second study, on T cells in Graves' hyperthyroidism and ophthalmopathy.

The sequencing used peripheral blood mononuclear cells (PBMCs), collected at new diagnosis, from a patient treated with antithyroid drugs. Receptors were obtained from a man aged 18 to 29 with Graves disease.

The CDR3 protein is CASSSDRPGQPQHF. The CDR3 DNA reads TGTGCCAGCAGTTCGGACAGGCCAGGTCAGCCCCAGCATTTT. The rearrangement links TRBV12-3 or TRBV12-4 to TRBJ1-5; 7 bases map to TRBD1. The CDR3 contains 14 residues. V gave up 4 bases and J gave up 6 bases; unmatched junction bases: 6.

This clonotype has ten or more counts. The rearrangement joins TRBV20-1 to TRBJ2-5, with 9 bases fitting TRBD2. Germline values: CDR1 DFQATT, CDR2 SNEGSKA (reference sequence). The CDR3 has 16 amino acids. V trimming: 0 bases; J trimming: 7 bases; junction bases outside the gene matches: 12. The CDR3, as DNA: TGCAGTGCTAGAGATTTGTTGACTAGCGGATCTTGGACCCAGTACTTC. Translated: CSARDLLTSGSWTQYF.

The sample holds many counts of this clonotype. The chain couples TRBV28 to TRBJ2-1; D possibly corresponds to TRBD1 (5 bases). The CDR3 extends over 19 amino acids. CDR1 and CDR2 from the germline V gene are MDHEN and SYDVKM. Trimming cost V 10 bases and J 0 bases, with 28 bases left between them. CDR3 DNA sequence: TGTGCCACTTCCCCATGGGGCGGCGCCCACCGTAGCTCCTACAATGAGCAGTTCTTC. This gives the protein CATSPWGGAHRSSYNEQFF.

The table lists this clonotype with a few counts. The CDR3 protein is CASSSPGQGLNTEAFF. DNA of the CDR3: TGTGCCAGCAGCTCTCCGGGACAGGGACTAAACACTGAAGCTTTCTTT. The chain couples TRBV3-1 to TRBJ1-1, with 9 bases identical to TRBD1. This CDR3 region has 16 residues. Trimming cost V 5 bases and J 2 bases; bases outside gene matches: 9. CDR1 LGHDT and CDR2 YNNKEL come from the germline V gene (reference sequence).

This clonotype was seen ten or more times. The CDR3 DNA follows: TGTGCCAGCAACCCAGAGCAGGGGAATCAGCCCCAGCATTTT. Translating it yields CASNPEQGNQPQHF. This sequence joins TRBV2 and TRBJ1-5; tentative D call: TRBD1 (6 bases). The length of the CDR3 is 14 residues. From germline, CDR1 is SNHLY and CDR2 FYNNEI. The V end lost 7 bases, the J end lost 4 bases, and 14 bases lay between the germline ends.

This clonotype was counted ten times or more. The chain recombines TRBV6-1 with TRBJ2-6; TRBD1 matches at 7 bases. After removal of 5 bases from V and 2 bases from J, the junction contained 3 bases not matched to a gene. This CDR3 contains 15 residues. Germline V lookup: CDR1 MNHNS, CDR2 SASEGT. CDR3 DNA: TGTGCCAGCAGTAGAGACAGGGCTGGGGCCAACGTCCTGACTTTC. It codes for CASSRDRAGANVLTF.

This clonotype occurred a few times. An end of the junction does not agree with germline; a read error may underlie this. J is TRBJ1-1 and V is TRBV20-1; D possibly corresponds to TRBD1 (5 bases). This CDR3 comprises 13 residues. Germline values: CDR1 DFQATT, CDR2 SNEGSKA (reference sequence). CDR3 amino acids: CSARGAAGTEAFF. The CDR3 nucleotides are TGCAGTGCCAGAGGGGCGGCGGGGACTGAAGCTTTCTTT.

This clonotype showed up many times. The V gene is TRBV27, the J gene TRBJ1-6; TRBD1 agrees at 8 bases. This CDR3 region has 18 residues. With V trimmed by 6 bases and J by 0 bases, 10 bases remained unmatched. In germline, CDR1 is MNHEY, CDR2 SMNVEV (reference sequence). The CDR3 DNA reads TGTGCCAGCAGACGGGACAGGTCCCATCACTCCTATAATTCACCCCTCCACTTT. Its translation: CASRRDRSHHSYNSPLHF.

At least ten counts were recorded for this clonotype. The rearrangement uses TRBV2 and TRBJ1-5; no firm D call. This CDR3 has 14 residues. Germline CDR1 reads SNHLY; CDR2 reads FYNNEI. The V end was cut by 7 bases, the J end by 2 bases, with 12 bases between. The CDR3 here is CASTEQSGNQPQHF. The CDR3 region has the DNA TGTGCCAGCACAGAGCAGTCGGGCAATCAGCCCCAGCATTTT.

V usage is TRBV6-2 or TRBV6-3 and J usage is TRBJ2-7; the D is unclear. The CDR3 spans 12 residues. Trimming left V 6 bases short and J 3 bases short, with 9 bases between. Germline assignment: CDR1 MNHEY and CDR2 SVGEGT. The CDR3 DNA sequence: TGTGCCAGCAGCCCCGCCCTCTACGAGCAGTACTTC. Encoded protein: CASSPALYEQYF.

The gene calls are TRBV18 and TRBJ1-5; D is perhaps TRBD1 (5 bases). Trimming removed 2 bases from V and 7 bases from J, with 9 bases in between. This CDR3 spans 13 amino acids. The germline CDR1 and CDR2 sequences are KGHSH and LQKENI. The CDR3 nucleotides read TGTGCCAGCTCACCAGGGGCCCCCCAGCCCCAGCATTTT. Encoded protein: CASSPGAPQPQHF. The full variable domain, in which reference TRBV18 and TRBJ1-5 provide the parts outside the CDR3, is NAGVMQNPRHLVRRRGQEARLRCSPMKGHSHVYWYRQLPEEGLKFMVYLQKENIIDESGMPKERFSAEFPKEGPSILRIQQVVRGDSAAYFCASSPGAPQPQHFGDGTRLSIL.

CDR3 nucleotides: TGTGCTAGTGGTTTGGTACGGACTAGCGGGGGAATCACCGGGGAGCTGTTTTTT. Translated, it gives CASGLVRTSGGITGELFF. The V gene is TRBV12-5, the J gene TRBJ2-2; 13 nucleotides line up with TRBD2. Germline values: CDR1 LGHNT, CDR2 FRNRAP. The CDR3 has 18 amino acids. After removal of 0 bases from V and 4 bases from J, the junction contained 5 bases not matched to a gene.

This clonotype came up many times. The chain carries TRBV7-9 and TRBJ2-7; a possible D gene is TRBD1 (5 bases). The CDR3 covers 14 residues. CDR1 is SEHNR and CDR2 is FQNEAQ in the germline V gene (reference sequence). V was trimmed by 2 bases and J by 3 bases, leaving 11 bases between them. This CDR3 is CASSLLEQGYEQYF. Written as DNA, the CDR3 is TGTGCCAGCAGCTTACTGGAGCAGGGCTACGAGCAGTACTTC.

This clonotype was recorded at least ten times. The chain links TRBV2 to TRBJ2-5; D tentatively reads TRBD1 or TRBD2 (5 bases each). V lost 9 bases and J lost 5, with 10 bases in between. The germline CDR1 and CDR2 sequences are SNHLY and FYNNEI. The CDR3 is 11 residues long. CDR3: CASVGTETQYF. CDR3 DNA: TGTGCCAGTGTGGGGACCGAGACCCAGTACTTC.

The gene calls are TRBV5-1 and TRBJ1-1, with D possibly being TRBD1 (5 bases). The V gene's germline CDR1 is SGHRS and CDR2 YFSETQ. V was cut by 2 bases and J by 0 bases, with 11 bases left in between. The CDR3 consists of 15 residues. The CDR3: CASSFRTTMNTEAFF. The CDR3 DNA reads TGCGCCAGCAGCTTCAGGACAACTATGAACACTGAAGCTTTCTTT.

This chain links TRBV3-1 with TRBJ1-1; no firm D call. The CDR3 has 16 residues. V was cut by 4 bases and J by 0 bases, with 15 bases left in between. Germline CDR1 is LGHDT and CDR2 is YNNKEL (reference sequence). As DNA, the CDR3 is TGTGCCAGCAGCCCCCCCCCCCTTGGCATGAACACTGAAGCTTTCTTT. This sequence encodes CASSPPPLGMNTEAFF.

This clonotype was observed at least ten times. J is TRBJ2-7 and V is TRBV20-1; D could derive from TRBD1 or TRBD2 (5 bases each). Trimming removed 2 bases at V and 6 bases at J, with 17 bases between. The CDR3 length is 14 residues. In germline, CDR1 is DFQATT, CDR2 SNEGSKA (reference sequence). The CDR3: CSARKGTGSSEQYF. For the CDR3, the DNA is TGCAGTGCTAGAAAGGGGACCGGCTCTAGCGAGCAGTACTTC.

V is TRBV10-3 and J is TRBJ2-2; 7 bases are shared with TRBD1. CDR1 ENHRY and CDR2 SYGVKD come from the germline V gene. The CDR3 spans 16 residues. Unmatched junction bases numbered 10, after V lost 3 bases and J lost 6 bases. The CDR3 DNA reads TGTGCCATCAGTGACAAGGGGGCGGCAGCGTCCGGGGAGCTGTTTTTT. Encoded protein: CAISDKGAAASGELFF.

The chain links TRBV19 to TRBJ2-5; the D is unclear. The CDR3 has 12 amino acids. The ends were cut back, 5 bases at V and 5 bases at J, with 9 bases in the middle. Germline V lookup: CDR1 LNHDA, CDR2 SQIVND (reference sequence). The chain's CDR3 is CASSGSLETQYF. The CDR3, as DNA: TGTGCCAGTAGTGGTTCCCTGGAGACCCAGTACTTC.